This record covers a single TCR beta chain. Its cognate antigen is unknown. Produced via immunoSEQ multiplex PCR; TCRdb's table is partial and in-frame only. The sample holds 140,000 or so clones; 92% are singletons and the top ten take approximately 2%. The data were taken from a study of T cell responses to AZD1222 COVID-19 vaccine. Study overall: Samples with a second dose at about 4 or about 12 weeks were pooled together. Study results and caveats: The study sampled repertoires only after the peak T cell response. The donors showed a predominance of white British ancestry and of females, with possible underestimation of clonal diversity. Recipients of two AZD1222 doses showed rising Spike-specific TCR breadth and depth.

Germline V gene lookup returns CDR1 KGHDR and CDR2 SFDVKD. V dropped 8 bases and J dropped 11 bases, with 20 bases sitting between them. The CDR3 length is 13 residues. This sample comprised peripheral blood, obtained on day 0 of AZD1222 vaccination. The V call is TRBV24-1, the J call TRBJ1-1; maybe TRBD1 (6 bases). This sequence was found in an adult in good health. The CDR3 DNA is TGTGCCACCATTTGCAGGGGCGTTAGGACGGCTTTCTTT. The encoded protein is CATICRGVRTAFF.